This entry concerns a single TCR beta chain. Antigen unknown. Germline assignment: CDR1 SGHAT and CDR2 FQDESV (reference sequence). CDR3 length equals 15 residues. Trimming removed 4 bases at V and 1 base at J, with 14 bases between. The data were obtained in a study of cytomegalovirus exposure and HLA in healthy donors. Study observations and caveats: The study recorded 150 to 200 TCR beta chains that were cytomegalovirus-associated.

The assay was immunoSEQ multiplex PCR, and TCRdb's table has in-frame clones only and misses some. The table has 110,000 or so clones, approximately 96% seen once. The chain carries TRBV11-1 and TRBJ2-7, with D possibly matching TRBD1 (5 bases). Sequenced input: PBMCs. The receptor's source is a woman aged 18-35 years in good health and CMV-seronegative. The CDR3 region is CASSWGSGPSYEQYF. The CDR3 region has the DNA TGTGCCAGCAGCTGGGGATCAGGGCCTTCCTACGAGCAGTACTTC.